This record looks at one TCR beta chain sequence and its context. As originally analysed: Reference gene primer amplification gave nucleated cell count estimates. The assay was immunoSEQ multiplex PCR, and TCRdb's table has in-frame clones only and misses some. D and trimming were read from the DNA, whereas the V and J calls and clone size are those reported in that table. The sample yields about 130,000 clones, 84% seen once. The data belong to a study of blood T cell repertoires in COVID-19. About the research overall: Samples of COVID-19 (acute and convalescent) were obtained from the United States, Italy and Spain. PBMCs, B-cell-depleted T cells, or T cells provided the cDNA or gDNA that made up the material.

The CDR3 runs to 15 residues. Per the germline V gene, CDR1 is LGHDT and CDR2 is YNNKEL (reference sequence). Trimming took off 4 bases at V and 5 bases at J, with 17 bases between the two ends. The rearrangement links TRBV3-1 (or the pseudogene TRBV3-2) to TRBJ2-5; D perhaps matches TRBD2 (6 bases). The source material was peripheral blood. This TCR was recovered from a human donor in a cohort sampled during active COVID-19. DNA of the CDR3: TGTGCCAGCAGCCCGCGCGGGACTTCAACGGAGACCCAGTACTTC. Protein sequence: CASSPRGTSTETQYF.